The sample holds a few counts of the clone carrying this TCR beta chain. The target antigen is unknown. The immunoSEQ assay was version 4, run in survey mode. Sequenced by immunoSEQ multiplex PCR; TCRdb stores in-frame clones only, minus some. Of over 35,000 clones detected, more than 80% appear once; the ten largest clones hold just over 1%. V lost 9 bases, J lost 6 bases, and 18 bases lay in between. The CDR3 has 13 amino acids. Germline values: CDR1 WNHNN, CDR2 SYGVQD (reference sequence). This nonspecific control used anti-CD3/anti-CD28 bead stimulation of CD4+ T cells. Responding CD4+ T cells were sorted by upregulation of both CD40 ligand and CD69. For around 19 hours, CD8-depleted PBMCs received anti-CD28/CD49d costimulation, a CD40-blocking antibody and enfuvirtide. The data derive from a study of persistence of HIV-infected CD4 T cells. Study background: A median of 8 years of suppressive ART preceded sampling.

The specimen comprised CD4+ T cells sorted from PBMCs after roughly 18-hour stimulation, sampled from a patient who received antiretroviral therapy. The clonotype comes from an adult man with HIV who was CMV-seropositive. The chain has TRBV10-1 and TRBJ2-7; D might be TRBD2 (5 bases). CDR3 sequence: CASSAGIGLEQYF. DNA for the CDR3: TGCGCCAGTAGCGCCGGGATCGGTCTCGAGCAGTACTTC.